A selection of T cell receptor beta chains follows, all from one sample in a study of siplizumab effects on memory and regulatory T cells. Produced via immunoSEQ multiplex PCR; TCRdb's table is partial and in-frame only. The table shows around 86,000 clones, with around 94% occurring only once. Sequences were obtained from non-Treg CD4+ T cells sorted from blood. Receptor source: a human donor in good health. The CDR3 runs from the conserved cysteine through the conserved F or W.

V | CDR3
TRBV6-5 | CASSFGQGSQPQHF
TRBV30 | CAWSADRASEAFF
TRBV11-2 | CASSLSSGGPYSNQPQHF
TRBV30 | CAWDKGGPSNQPQHF
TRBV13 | CASSLSRSSYNEQFF
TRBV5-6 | CASSTGQGMTEAFF
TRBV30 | CAWSVQGTGEKLFF
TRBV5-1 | CASSLGLAGGNEQFF
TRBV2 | CASTGGIPGNTIYF
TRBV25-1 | CASSGRGGRSGYTF
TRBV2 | CASSSGHLSPKNIQYF
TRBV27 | CASSFEGNTEAFF
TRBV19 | CASSILGQSYGYTF
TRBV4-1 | CASSQVRGATEAFF
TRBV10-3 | CAISEHSGELFF
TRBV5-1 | CASSGRGAKDTQYF
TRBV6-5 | CASSYLAGGRYEQYF
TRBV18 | CASSSGVGEQFF
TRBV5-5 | CASSSGPTYEQYF
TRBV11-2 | CASSIGSGPWYEQYF
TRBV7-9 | CASSLTGVGQPQHF
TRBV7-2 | CASSLGQRYGYTF
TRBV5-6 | CASTRGSYEQYF
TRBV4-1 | CASSQVAGTGNQPQHF
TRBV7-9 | CASSFSGRTNYGYTF
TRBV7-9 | CASSFRTEAFF
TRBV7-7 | CASSWDSNNEQFF
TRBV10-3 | CAISESASLVLHF
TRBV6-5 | CASSWAGPSYEQYF
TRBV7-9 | CASSPTGGPGANVLTF
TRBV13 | CASSPKAKDRSDEQYF
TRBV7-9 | CASSGPGQGGEKLFF
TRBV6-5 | CASSSSRDRATGELFF
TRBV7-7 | CASSPTDLSGANVLTF
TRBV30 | CAWGTGSQETQYF
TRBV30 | CAWSVGSGRFTDTQYF
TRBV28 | CASSFVSNYGYTF
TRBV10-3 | CATHGAGVSGNTIYF
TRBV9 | CASSISPSGNTIYF
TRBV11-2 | CASSLPPTSGGEQYF
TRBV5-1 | CASKRLLAGTGSSYEQYF
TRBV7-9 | CASSPWDVSGNTIYF
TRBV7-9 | CASSLAGPGVHGYTF
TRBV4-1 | CASSQADRGTEAFF
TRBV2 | CASSALFTDTQYF
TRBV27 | CASSSGTANTEAFF
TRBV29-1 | CSVDGTENTEAFF